The 3 T cell receptor beta chains below come from one sample, sequenced in a study of tissue T cells after allogeneic stem cell transplantation. Sequencing used immunoSEQ multiplex PCR; TCRdb keeps in-frame clones, though not all of them. The sample has roughly 5,300 clones, approximately 56% seen once. Time point reported: mouse harvest day 7 after allogeneic transplant. The graft held 10^6 splenic CD5+ T cells and 10^7 T-cell-depleted bone marrow cells. The sequencing input was gut tissue. Every receptor here comes from a female BALB/c mouse given C57BL/6 T cells with graft-versus-host disease after an allogeneic hematopoietic cell transplant.

With regard to this clone: Genes and germline are mouse. The sequenced fragment ends 1 residue before the CDR3 boundary, so the rest is inferred from the germline J gene. The genes are TRBV3 and TRBJ2-5; 11 bases line up with TRBD2. After removal of 4 bases from V and 3 bases from J, the junction contained 3 bases not matched to a gene. Germline V gene lookup returns CDR1 SNHLY and CDR2 FYNGKV (reference sequence). This CDR3 region has 15 residues. The covered CDR3 bases are TGTGCCAGCAGCTGGACTGGGGGGAAGCAAGACACCCAGTAC. This translates into CASSWTGGKQDTQY. The entire CDR3 protein is CASSWTGGKQDTQYF.

This clone is termed large. Gene names follow the mouse nomenclature. Read coverage stops 1 residue before the CDR3 terminus; the germline J gene supplies the remainder. The gene calls are TRBV17 and TRBJ2-3; no reliable D call. V was trimmed by 3 bases and J by 0 bases, leaving 10 bases between them. The germline V gene encodes CDR1 MNHDT and CDR2 YYDKIL. This CDR3 spans 15 amino acids. Partial CDR3 DNA: TGTGCTAGCAGTAGGGGCAGGTCTAGTGCAGAAACGCTGTAT. It yields the protein CASSRGRSSAETLY. From start to end, the CDR3 is CASSRGRSSAETLYF.

Concerning this clone itself: The genes are named according to mouse. The DNA read from the CDR3 is TGCTCCAGCAGTCCCCTTAGGGGGTCCTATGAACAGTAC. Amino acids: CSSSPLRGSYEQY. Given in full, the CDR3 is CSSSPLRGSYEQYF. This sequence joins TRBV23 and TRBJ2-7; TRBD1, the table's D call, was not compared with the DNA. Read coverage stops 1 residue before the CDR3 terminus; the germline J gene supplies the remainder. Germline-derived CDR1 and CDR2 are KGHTA and FQNQQP. The CDR3 covers 14 residues.